The 18 T cell receptor beta chains below all came from one sample that was sequenced in a study of T cells in Graves' hyperthyroidism and ophthalmopathy. It was RNA transcripts that yielded the amplified TCR beta CDR3 regions. Using the HTBI primer set, a first-round RT-PCR was run on the TCR CDR3. TCRdb used MiXCR to reprocess the multiplex PCR reads, holding one entry per CDR3 protein. The sample holds 300,000 to 450,000 distinct CDR3 sequences, about 14% seen once. Source material: blood. These receptors originate from a woman aged 25 to 45 with Graves' ophthalmopathy.

This clonotype was detected many times. The gene calls are TRBV28 and TRBJ2-7; weak D call: TRBD1 (5 bases). This CDR3 has 13 amino acids. Germline lookup yields CDR1 MDHEN and CDR2 SYDVKM. V was clipped by 1 base and J by 3 bases, with 7 bases between them. The DNA for the CDR3 is TGTGCCAGCAGTTTATCAGGGATCTACGAGCAGTACTTC. Its translation: CASSLSGIYEQYF.

There are many counts of this clonotype. This chain uses TRBV11-2 with TRBJ2-7; no reliable D call. Germline V gene sequence: CDR1 SGHAT, CDR2 FQNNGV. CDR3 length: 13 residues. The V and J ends lost 4 bases and 5 bases respectively, with 12 bases between them. Here the CDR3 reads CASSSPNGDEQYF. The CDR3 DNA reads TGTGCCAGCAGCTCCCCTAACGGAGACGAGCAGTACTTC.

This clonotype was seen ten or more times. The CDR3 coding sequence is TGTGCCAGCAGTTACTCGGGGACAGCACCCAGGGGGCAGTTCTTC. Its translation: CASSYSGTAPRGQFF. The chain employs TRBV6-5 and TRBJ2-1; 7 positions agree with TRBD1. Losses at the gene ends were 0 bases for V and 12 bases for J; bases not matched to a gene: 11. Germline V gene lookup returns CDR1 MNHEY and CDR2 SVGAGI. The CDR3 has 15 amino acids.

This clonotype was seen repeatedly, ten times or more. The CDR3 sequence is CASSYSGEVAFF. As DNA, the CDR3 is TGTGCCAGCAGTTACTCGGGGGAGGTAGCTTTCTTT. The gene calls are TRBV6-5 and TRBJ1-1, with D perhaps matching TRBD1 (5 bases). The V end lost 0 bases, the J end lost 10 bases, and 9 bases lay between the germline ends. The CDR3 contains 12 residues. Germline V gene sequence: CDR1 MNHEY, CDR2 SVGAGI.

This clonotype was seen many times. The chain carries TRBV20-1 and TRBJ2-4; possibly TRBD2 for D (6 bases). The V end lost 4 bases, the J end lost 1 base, and 17 bases lay between the germline ends. Germline-derived CDR1 and CDR2 are DFQATT and SNEGSKA (reference sequence). CDR3 size: 16 residues. Here the CDR3 DNA reads TGCAGTGCTACGAAGGACGTTGGGGGGGCCAAAAACATTCAGTACTTC. Translating it yields CSATKDVGGAKNIQYF.

Ten or more counts support this clonotype. The rearrangement uses TRBV28 and TRBJ2-7; D ambiguous. The CDR3 covers 12 residues. Trimming removed 2 bases from V and 7 bases from J, with 9 bases in between. The germline CDR1 and CDR2 sequences are MDHEN and SYDVKM. The CDR3 bases are TGTGCCAGCAGTTTAATCGGCAAGGAGCAGTACTTC. Protein product: CASSLIGKEQYF.

A remark on this clonotype: Given a much more abundant clone one base away, this may be a read error. This CDR3 is CASSYSTSPGELSF. CDR3 coding DNA: TGTGCCAGCAGTTACTCGACTAGTCCCGGGGAGCTGTCTTTT. This chain joins TRBV6-5 and TRBJ2-2, with D possibly being TRBD2 (6 bases). From germline, CDR1 is MNHEY and CDR2 SVGAGI. The CDR3 has 14 amino acids.

Only a few counts were recorded for this clonotype. This chain joins TRBV5-6 and TRBJ1-2; weak D call: TRBD1 (5 bases). This CDR3 spans 12 amino acids. Trimming removed 6 bases at V and 7 bases at J, with 13 bases between. CDR1 and CDR2 from the germline V gene are SGHDT and YYEEEE. The CDR3, as DNA: TGTGCCAGCAACCTACCTCAGGGTGGCTACACCTTC. The encoded protein is CASNLPQGGYTF.

Ten or more counts support this clonotype. The chain uses TRBV29-1 and TRBJ1-3, with no clear D. The CDR3 covers 11 residues. V was shortened by 3 bases and J by 5 bases, with 5 bases between the two germline ends. Germline V gene lookup returns CDR1 SQVTM and CDR2 ANQGSEA. CDR3 loop: CSVDIRNTIYF. DNA for the CDR3: TGCAGCGTTGATATCCGAAACACCATATATTTT.

With respect to this clonotype: A much larger clonotype is one base distant, so this may be a read error. The chain combines TRBV18 with TRBJ1-1; no definite D call. Germline V gene lookup returns CDR1 KGHSH and CDR2 LQKENI. CDR3 length: 16 residues. V shed 2 bases and J shed 4 bases, with 17 bases lying between them. CDR3 protein: CASSPLSGGLSTEAFF. The CDR3 coding sequence is TGTGCCAGCTCACCATTGTCAGGAGGGTTGTCCACTGAAGCTTTCTTT.

The rearrangement joins TRBV5-1 to TRBJ2-2; TRBD1 agrees at 8 bases. V lost 5 bases, J lost 6 bases, and 6 bases stayed unmatched. The CDR3 totals 14 residues. In germline, CDR1 is SGHRS, CDR2 YFSETQ. The CDR3 DNA sequence: TGCGCCAGCAGTAAAGAACAGGGGGCCGGGGAGCTGTTTTTT. Residues: CASSKEQGAGELFF.

This clonotype was seen more than once but under ten times. This rearrangement joins TRBV20-1 to TRBJ1-1; tentative D call: TRBD1 (5 bases). Deletions cut 4 bases from V and 2 bases from J, with 14 bases between. Germline V gene lookup returns CDR1 DFQATT and CDR2 SNEGSKA (reference sequence). The CDR3 covers 14 residues. DNA for the CDR3: TGCAGTGCTAAACCAAGGGGCCCTAACACTGAAGCTTTCTTT. It translates to CSAKPRGPNTEAFF.

The gene calls are TRBV6-1 and TRBJ1-5; D possibly corresponds to TRBD1 (5 bases). Germline loops: CDR1 MNHNS, CDR2 SASEGT. Trimming pared 6 bases from V and 5 bases from J, leaving 11 bases between. This CDR3 spans 13 amino acids. The CDR3 DNA follows: TGTGCCAGCAGCCTCGGGGGGTATCAGCCCCAGCATTTT. It yields the protein CASSLGGYQPQHF.

This clonotype was seen many times. The chain carries TRBV4-1 and TRBJ2-5; no definite D call. The germline CDR1 and CDR2 sequences are MGHRA and YSYEKL. The CDR3 totals 14 residues. Trimming took 0 bases from V and 5 from J, leaving 10 bases between them. The CDR3 DNA follows: TGCGCCAGCAGCCAAGATTTGCGGTTGGAGACCCAGTACTTC. Protein product: CASSQDLRLETQYF.

A note on this clonotype: This may be a read error: a much more frequent sequence differs by one nucleotide. The missing conserved phenylalanine or tryptophan at the end of this CDR3 makes a read error likely. The rearrangement links TRBV14 to TRBJ2-3; D remains unclear. The germline V gene encodes CDR1 SGHDN and CDR2 FVKESK. Trimming left V 0 bases short and J 5 bases short, with 9 bases between. CDR3 size: 14 residues. The CDR3: CASSQDQARDTQYL. The CDR3 bases are TGTGCCAGCAGCCAAGATCAGGCGAGAGATACGCAGTATCTT.

A few counts support this clonotype. A read error is possible here, since a much larger clone lies one base away. CDR3 sequence (DNA): TGTGCCAGCAGCTTGGCGCCGACAGTGCCTGACACTGAAGCTTTCTTT. Its protein product is CASSLAPTVPDTEAFF. The genes are TRBV5-5 and TRBJ1-1; D perhaps matches TRBD1 (5 bases). The CDR3 runs 16 residues. V was trimmed by 0 bases and J by 3 bases, leaving 15 bases between them. CDR1 is SGHKS and CDR2 is YYEKEE in the germline V gene (reference sequence).

A few counts support this clonotype. The chain combines TRBV4-1 with TRBJ1-1, with D maybe TRBD1 (6 bases). Germline loops: CDR1 MGHRA, CDR2 YSYEKL. The CDR3 length is 14 residues. Trimming pared 4 bases from V and 2 bases from J, leaving 11 bases between. CDR3 nucleotides: TGCGCCAGCAGCCCGTGGACAGCTAACACTGAAGCTTTCTTT. Residues: CASSPWTANTEAFF.

This clonotype was observed many times. The chain couples TRBV28 to TRBJ1-1; D possibly corresponds to TRBD1 (6 bases). This CDR3 region has 16 residues. V dropped 7 bases and J dropped 5 bases, with 23 bases sitting between them. Germline CDR1 is MDHEN and CDR2 is SYDVKM. CDR3 in amino acids: CASNPGGGFLRTEAFF. In nucleotides, the CDR3 is TGTGCCAGCAACCCCGGGGGCGGATTTTTGAGAACTGAAGCTTTCTTT.